The T cell receptor (beta chain) under discussion was sequenced for a study of response to subunit inactivated influenza vaccine. In TCRdb, the RT-PCR reads were re-called with MiXCR into one record per CDR3 protein. Among about 800,000 distinct CDR3 sequences listed, approximately 21% were seen once. The V end lost 5 bases, the J end lost 4 bases, and 15 bases lay between the germline ends. CDR3 length: 15 amino acids. Per germline, CDR1 SEHNR and CDR2 FQNEAQ (reference sequence). To note about this clonotype: Antigen: not known.

Regarding the study as a whole: Each seasonal influenza vaccination recruits few new T cells, the authors suggested.

V gene TRBV7-9 combines with J gene TRBJ2-1, with D possibly being TRBD2 (6 bases). The source of this sequence is a man aged 45-65 years who received an inactivated influenza vaccine. Sample: PBMCs from blood, taken 4 to 6 days after vaccination. CDR3 sequence: CASSTSSVEYNEQFF. The CDR3 coding sequence is TGTGCCAGCAGCACTTCTAGCGTAGAGTACAATGAGCAGTTCTTC.